The subject of this entry is one T cell receptor beta chain. This entry comes from a study of CD8+ T cells in alopecia areata. Treatment given: oral pan-JAK inhibitor, 5-10 mg twice daily. Germline assignment: CDR1 LGHNA and CDR2 YSLEER. The CDR3 length is 16 residues. With 2 bases removed from V and 2 bases from J, the gap between germline ends came to 12 bases. Extraction and reverse transcription of RNA yielded cDNA as the sequencing template. TCRdb keeps only in-frame clones here, not all; method: immunoSEQ multiplex PCR. The sample lists about 270,000 clones; roughly 63% were seen once. This receptor was taken from a human donor with alopecia areata. The V call is TRBV4-3, the J call TRBJ2-2; D possibly corresponds to TRBD1 (6 bases). The material was CD4+ T cells sorted from blood, obtained around week 53, from a patient treated with tofacitinib. The CDR3 spells CASSQRSGVNTGELFF. In DNA form, the CDR3 reads TGCGCCAGCAGCCAAAGGTCAGGGGTTAACACCGGGGAGCTGTTTTTT.